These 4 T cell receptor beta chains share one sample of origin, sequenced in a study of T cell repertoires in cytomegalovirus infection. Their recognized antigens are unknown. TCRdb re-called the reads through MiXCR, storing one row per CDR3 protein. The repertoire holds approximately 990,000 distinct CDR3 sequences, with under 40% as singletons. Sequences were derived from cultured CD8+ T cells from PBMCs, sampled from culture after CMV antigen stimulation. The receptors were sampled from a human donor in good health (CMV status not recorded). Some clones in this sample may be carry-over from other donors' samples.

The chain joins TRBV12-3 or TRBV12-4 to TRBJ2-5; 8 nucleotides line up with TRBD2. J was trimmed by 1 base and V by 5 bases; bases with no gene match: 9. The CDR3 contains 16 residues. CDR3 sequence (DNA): TGTGCCAGCAGTCTATTAGCGGGGAGACCCCAAGAGACCCAGTACTTC. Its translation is CASSLLAGRPQETQYF.

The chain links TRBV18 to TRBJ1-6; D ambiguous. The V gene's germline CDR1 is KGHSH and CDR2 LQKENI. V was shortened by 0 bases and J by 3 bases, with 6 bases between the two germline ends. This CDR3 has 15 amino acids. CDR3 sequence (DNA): TGTGCCAGCTCACCACCTCCCCGCTATAATTCACCCCTCCACTTT. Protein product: CASSPPPRYNSPLHF.

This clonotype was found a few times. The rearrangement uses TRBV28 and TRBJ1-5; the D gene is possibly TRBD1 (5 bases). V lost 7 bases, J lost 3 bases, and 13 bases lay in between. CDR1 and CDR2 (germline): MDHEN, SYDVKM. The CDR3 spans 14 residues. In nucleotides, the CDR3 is TGTGCCAGCACTCAGAGGGGTTACAATCAGCCCCAGCATTTT. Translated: CASTQRGYNQPQHF.

CDR3 DNA sequence: TGCAGCGTTACAGGAGGAGGAAGAAATGAGCAGTTCTTC. This gives the protein CSVTGGGRNEQFF. V gene TRBV29-1 combines with J gene TRBJ2-1; the D call may be TRBD1 or TRBD2 (5 bases each). V dropped 5 bases and J dropped 7 bases, with 15 bases sitting between them. The CDR3 totals 13 residues. Per the germline V gene, CDR1 is SQVTM and CDR2 is ANQGSEA.